The 23 T cell receptor beta chains reported below all come from one sample, sequenced in a study of PD-1 blockade in classical Hodgkin lymphoma. No patient escaped relapse after autologous stem cell transplantation, and brentuximab vedotin exposure varied. TCRdb keeps only in-frame clones here, not all; method: immunoSEQ multiplex PCR. The sample yields more than 30,000 clones, 76% seen once. Specimen: peripheral blood mononuclear cells (PBMCs), collected before the second cycle of nivolumab. All receptors derive from a human donor with classical Hodgkin lymphoma.

V and J are TRBV5-1 and TRBJ2-7; 10 positions match TRBD1. CDR1 is SGHRS, CDR2 YFSETQ, per germline. The CDR3 is 14 amino acids. Unmatched junction bases numbered 9, after V lost 5 bases and J lost 7 bases. The CDR3 is CASRTGQGGGEQYF. As DNA, the CDR3 is TGCGCCAGCAGGACCGGACAGGGGGGAGGTGAGCAGTACTTC.

J is TRBJ2-6 and V is TRBV7-9; D gene unclear. The CDR3 is made up of 11 amino acids. V shed 11 bases and J shed 1 base, with 3 bases lying between them. Germline values: CDR1 SEHNR, CDR2 FQNEAQ (reference sequence). CDR3 amino acids: CAGSGANVLTF. CDR3 nucleotides: TGTGCCGGGTCTGGGGCCAACGTCCTGACTTTC.

V usage is TRBV18 and J usage is TRBJ1-6; no reliable D call. V shed 4 bases and J shed 9 bases, with 10 bases lying between them. Germline CDR1 KGHSH, CDR2 LQKENI. The CDR3 runs 13 residues. The CDR3 loop reads CASSQNSASPLHF. CDR3 DNA: TGTGCCAGCTCACAGAACAGCGCTTCACCCCTCCACTTT.

This clone was observed a single time. This rearrangement joins TRBV5-4 to TRBJ2-5; D possibly corresponds to TRBD1 (6 bases). The CDR3 spans 14 residues. Trimming removed 4 bases at V and 2 bases at J, with 12 bases between. CDR1 and CDR2 from the germline V gene are SGHNT and YYREEE (reference sequence). CDR3 loop: CASSRGTIQETQYF. The CDR3 DNA reads as TGTGCCAGCAGCAGAGGGACAATACAAGAGACCCAGTACTTC.

The genes are TRBV6-1 and TRBJ2-7, with D possibly being TRBD1 (5 bases). The germline V gene encodes CDR1 MNHNS and CDR2 SASEGT. The CDR3 length is 14 residues. V was shortened by 6 bases and J by 5 bases, with 17 bases between the two germline ends. CDR3 region: CASRRRGHGHEQYF. The CDR3 nucleotides are TGTGCCAGCAGGAGAAGAGGACACGGTCACGAGCAGTACTTC.

This chain connects TRBV11-2 to TRBJ2-6, with D possibly being TRBD1 (5 bases). CDR3 length: 18 amino acids. CDR1 and CDR2 from the germline V gene are SGHAT and FQNNGV. Deletions cut 2 bases from V and 4 bases from J, with 18 bases between. The CDR3 loop is CASSLIGVPGSGANVLTF. For the CDR3, the DNA is TGTGCCAGCAGCTTAATAGGGGTTCCAGGGTCAGGGGCCAACGTCCTGACTTTC.

V is TRBV2 and J is TRBJ1-2; D might be TRBD1 (5 bases). V was pared by 4 bases and J by 3 bases, with 12 bases between. Germline V gene sequence: CDR1 SNHLY, CDR2 FYNNEI. CDR3 length equals 14 residues. The CDR3 protein is CASSAQGRDYGYTF. In DNA, the CDR3 is TGTGCCAGCAGTGCTCAGGGCAGGGACTATGGCTACACCTTC.

J is TRBJ1-5 and V is TRBV5-4; no clear D gene. V was clipped by 10 bases and J by 11 bases, with 10 bases between them. Per the germline V gene, CDR1 is SGHNT and CDR2 is YYREEE (reference sequence). The CDR3 spans 9 residues. The CDR3 DNA sequence: TGTGCCGGTGGTTTGGCCCAGCATTTT. Its protein product is CAGGLAQHF.

J is TRBJ1-4 and V is TRBV5-1, with D maybe TRBD1 (6 bases). V was trimmed by 5 bases and J by 0 bases, leaving 11 bases between them. The length of the CDR3 is 15 residues. The germline V gene encodes CDR1 SGHRS and CDR2 YFSETQ. CDR3 amino acids: CASRRGSSTNEKLFF. CDR3 bases: TGCGCCAGCAGAAGGGGGTCATCAACTAATGAAAAACTGTTTTTT.

The V and J genes are TRBV5-1 and TRBJ1-2, with 7 bases that match TRBD1. Trimming at V came to 3 bases and at J to 6 bases, leaving 2 bases not matched to a gene. The CDR3 extends over 12 amino acids. CDR1 and CDR2 from the germline V gene are SGHRS and YFSETQ. CDR3 amino acids: CASSSTGNGYTF. The DNA of the CDR3 is TGCGCCAGCAGCTCGACAGGGAATGGCTACACCTTC.

This sequence joins TRBV7-2 and TRBJ1-1, with no clear D. The length of the CDR3 is 14 residues. The V gene's germline CDR1 is SGHTA and CDR2 FQGNSA. V was cut by 2 bases and J by 1 base, with 8 bases left in between. The CDR3: CASSLSGENTEAFF. CDR3 DNA sequence: TGTGCCAGCAGCTTATCGGGCGAGAACACTGAAGCTTTCTTT.

The chain carries TRBV15 and TRBJ2-5; 9 positions match TRBD1. The CDR3 length is 15 residues. V lost 4 bases and J lost 4; bases outside the gene matches: 7. The germline CDR1 and CDR2 sequences are LNHNV and YYDKDF (reference sequence). This CDR3 reads CATSTTGQGPETQYF. CDR3 bases: TGTGCCACCAGCACGACGGGACAGGGCCCAGAGACCCAGTACTTC. Using reference TRBV15 and TRBJ2-5 for the parts outside the CDR3, the full variable domain is DAMVIQNPRYQVTQFGKPVTLSCSQTLNHNVMYWYQQKSSQAPKLLFHYYDKDFNNEADTPDNFQSRRPNTSFCFLDIRSPGLGDTAMYLCATSTTGQGPETQYFGPGTRLLVL.

The chain has TRBV5-1 and TRBJ2-2; D gene uncertain. This CDR3 is 13 amino acids long. Trimming cost V 0 bases and J 5 bases, with 5 bases left between them. CDR1 and CDR2 from the germline V gene are SGHRS and YFSETQ. CDR3 region: CASSLGSTGELFF. CDR3 bases: TGCGCCAGCAGCTTGGGGTCAACCGGGGAGCTGTTTTTT. The whole variable domain, filled in from reference TRBV5-1 and TRBJ2-2, reads KAGVTQTPRYLIKTRGQQVTLSCSPISGHRSVSWYQQTPGQGLQFLFEYFSETQRNKGNFPGRFSGRQFSNSRSEMNVSTLELGDSALYLCASSLGSTGELFFGEGSRLTVL.

The V call is TRBV5-4, the J call TRBJ2-5, with D perhaps assigned TRBD1 or TRBD2 (6 bases each). The tail of the sequence fits TRBJ2-7 better, so the J call may be wrong. CDR3 length: 12 amino acids. Germline V gene data show CDR1 as SGHNT and CDR2 as YYREEE (reference sequence). The CDR3: CASSFGGLEQYF. For the CDR3, the DNA is TGTGCCAGCAGCTTTGGGGGGCTCGAGCAGTACTTC.

This clone was seen a few times. The V call is TRBV12-5, the J call TRBJ1-6, with 7 bases that match TRBD1. Unmatched junction bases numbered 11, after V lost 1 base and J lost 8 bases. Germline assignment: CDR1 LGHNT and CDR2 FRNRAP. This CDR3 region has 17 residues. The CDR3 sequence: CASGLAFDRDRYSPLHF. The CDR3 DNA reads as TGTGCTAGTGGTTTGGCATTCGACAGGGATAGGTATTCACCCCTCCACTTT. The complete variable domain, with remaining parts taken from reference TRBV12-5 and TRBJ1-6, reads DARVTQTPRHKVTEMGQEVTMRCQPILGHNTVFWYRQTMMQGLELLAYFRNRAPLDDSGMPKDRFSAEMPDATLATLKIQPSEPRDSAVYFCASGLAFDRDRYSPLHFGNGTRLTVT.

This chain connects TRBV6-5 to TRBJ2-7; perhaps D is TRBD1 or TRBD2 (5 bases each). Per the germline V gene, CDR1 is MNHEY and CDR2 is SVGAGI. This CDR3 has 13 amino acids. Trimming left V 5 bases short and J 3 bases short, with 11 bases between. The CDR3 loop reads CASSPGALYEQYF. The CDR3 DNA follows: TGTGCCAGCAGTCCCGGGGCACTCTACGAGCAGTACTTC.

This chain connects TRBV30 to TRBJ2-7, with TRBD1 matching 7 bases. CDR3 length: 14 residues. Germline CDR1 GTSNPN, CDR2 SVGIG (reference sequence). After removal of 2 bases from V and 0 bases from J, the junction contained 4 bases not matched to a gene. CDR3 coding DNA: TGTGCCTGGAGTCTGGGACAGAACTCCTACGAGCAGTACTTC. This gives the protein CAWSLGQNSYEQYF.

The chain links TRBV27 to TRBJ2-1; TRBD1 agrees at 9 bases. Germline CDR1 reads MNHEY; CDR2 reads SMNVEV (reference sequence). The CDR3 is 16 amino acids. The trim removed 0 bases at V and 7 bases at J, leaving 7 bases unmatched. CDR3 sequence (DNA): TGTGCCAGCAGTTTATCCGGGACAGGGCCTTGGAATGAGCAGTTCTTC. It translates to CASSLSGTGPWNEQFF.

The gene calls are TRBV5-1 and TRBJ2-3; 9 bases align to TRBD1. CDR3 length equals 15 residues. J lost 5 bases, V lost 3 bases, and 7 bases had no gene match. CDR1 and CDR2 (germline): SGHRS, YFSETQ. The CDR3 loop reads CASSSGTGSGDTQYF. DNA for the CDR3: TGCGCCAGCAGCTCTGGGACAGGGTCGGGAGATACGCAGTATTTT.

This chain uses TRBV5-1 with TRBJ2-7, with 7 bases identical to TRBD1. The CDR3 loop spans 14 amino acids. Trimming at V came to 3 bases and at J to 2 bases, leaving 5 bases not matched to a gene. Germline V gives CDR1 SGHRS, CDR2 YFSETQ. The CDR3, as DNA: TGCGCCAGCAGCTCGCCGACAGGGCCCTACGAGCAGTACTTC. This translates into CASSSPTGPYEQYF.

This clone was seen only a few times. The genes are TRBV10-3 and TRBJ1-4, with D perhaps TRBD1 (6 bases). This CDR3 is built from 18 residues. Germline assignment: CDR1 ENHRY and CDR2 SYGVKD. V was shortened by 3 bases and J by 1 base, with 18 bases between the two germline ends. As DNA, the CDR3 is TGTGCCATCAGTGAATCAGGGGAGGGAATCGGAACTAATGAAAAACTGTTTTTT. Translated: CAISESGEGIGTNEKLFF.

This chain's CDR3 is CASRTGGLDYGYTF. DNA for the CDR3: TGTGCCAGTAGGACAGGGGGCCTCGACTATGGCTACACCTTC. The rearrangement uses TRBV19 and TRBJ1-2; 10 bases align to TRBD1. Germline trimming cut 6 bases from V and 3 bases from J; bases unmatched to any gene: 4. This CDR3 spans 14 amino acids. Per germline, CDR1 LNHDA and CDR2 SQIVND (reference sequence).

J is TRBJ2-3 and V is TRBV7-9, with a weak D call TRBD1 (5 bases). Germline CDR1 and CDR2: SEHNR and FQNEAQ (reference sequence). The CDR3 has 16 residues. Trimming took off 1 base at V and 2 bases at J, with 13 bases between the two ends. The CDR3, as DNA: TGTGCCAGCAGCTTAGACTTGGGGCTAAACACAGATACGCAGTATTTT. Translated: CASSLDLGLNTDTQYF.